This T cell receptor (beta chain) was identified in a study of T-cell memory formation after mild COVID-19. In the study overall: There were largely donor-specific TCR clusters. The study, taken as a whole, reports: Confirmation was lacking for SARS-CoV-2 specificity of second-wave clones that peaked on day 37. Day 15 to 85 contracting clones showed balanced CD4/CD8; later expanders leaned CD4+. Contracting CD4+ clones lay largely in CM and EM, with CD8+ ones residing in EMRA.

TCRdb recomputed calls from the 5' RACE reads with MiXCR, one row per CDR3 protein. The table lists around 530,000 distinct CDR3 sequences, roughly 22% of them singletons. This clonotype was seen only a few times. What it recognizes is unknown. This CDR3 comprises 11 residues. Germline CDR1 and CDR2: WSHSY and SAAADI. The ends were cut back, 9 bases at V and 0 bases at J, with 5 bases in the middle. This TCR was recovered from an adult woman who had mild COVID-19 (a few samples of this study predate the infection). Cell type and time point are not known. Sequenced material: PBMCs or a T cell subset sorted from them (not recorded which). This sequence joins TRBV10-2 and TRBJ2-5; D not resolved. The CDR3 nucleotides read TGCGCCAGTAAGCACCAAGAGACCCAGTACTTC. Amino acid sequence: CASKHQETQYF.